This T cell receptor beta chain was sequenced for a study of Ad26.COV2.S vaccination and SARS-CoV-2 variants. Study-wide points: From the TCR breadth and depth analyses, total T cell responses may have been underestimated.

Remarks on this clone: Its antigen is currently unknown.

Profiled with immunoSEQ multiplex PCR; TCRdb holds only in-frame clones, not every one. The repertoire holds around 170,000 clones, with around 88% as singletons. V was pared by 7 bases and J by 2 bases, with 11 bases between. Germline CDR1 reads MDHEN; CDR2 reads SYDVKM. CDR3 length: 13 residues. The TCR sequence derives from a human donor who had recovered from COVID-19. The chain employs TRBV28 and TRBJ1-2; no clear D gene. Specimen: peripheral blood, collected after recovery from COVID-19. The CDR3: CASTDPLNYGYTF. CDR3 coding DNA: TGTGCCAGCACTGACCCTCTAAACTATGGCTACACCTTC.